Detailed here is one T cell receptor beta chain. Its antigen remains unidentified. Base quality data are lacking; no much larger clone is found one base away. To prepare the library, the immunoSEQ multiplex PCR assay was applied. The clones in this table, taken by TCRdb from immuneACCESS, are in-frame only. Not every clone is retained; where verified, under half of the shortfall comes from an unresolved V gene, and the cause of the rest is unknown. The sample data list about 150,000 clones, and over 90% of these were observed just once. The ten most abundant clones make up under 2.5% of the sample. The sample originates from a study of control samples from healthy donors and cancer patients (dated by TCRdb to about 2020). Trimming takes 4 bases from V and 6 bases from J, and the germline ends sit 20 bases apart. CDR1 and CDR2 (SGHRS, YFSETQ) derive from the germline V gene. Taken from cysteine to phenylalanine, the CDR3 has 16 residues. The only DNA kept is the CDR3, 48 bases in frame from the first base.

The rearrangement joined TRBV5-1 to TRBJ2-1; TRBD2 might be the D gene, on 5 matching bases. This TCR was sampled from a man between 50 and 59 years old in good health. Sequenced: blood. The CDR3 protein: CASSPEPLGIPNEQFF. The DNA is as follows: TGCGCCAGCAGCCCGGAACCACTAGGGATCCCCAATGAGCAGTTCTTC.